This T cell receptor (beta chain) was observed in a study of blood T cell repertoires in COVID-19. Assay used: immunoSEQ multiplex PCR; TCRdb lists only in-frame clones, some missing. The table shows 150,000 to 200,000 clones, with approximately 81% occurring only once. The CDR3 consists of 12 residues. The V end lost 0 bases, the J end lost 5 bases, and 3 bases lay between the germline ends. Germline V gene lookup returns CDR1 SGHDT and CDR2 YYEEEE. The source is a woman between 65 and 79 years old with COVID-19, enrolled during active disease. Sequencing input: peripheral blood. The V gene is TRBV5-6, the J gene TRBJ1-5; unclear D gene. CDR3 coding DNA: TGTGCCAGCAGCTTGGTAGATCAGCCCCAGCATTTT. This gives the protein CASSLVDQPQHF.